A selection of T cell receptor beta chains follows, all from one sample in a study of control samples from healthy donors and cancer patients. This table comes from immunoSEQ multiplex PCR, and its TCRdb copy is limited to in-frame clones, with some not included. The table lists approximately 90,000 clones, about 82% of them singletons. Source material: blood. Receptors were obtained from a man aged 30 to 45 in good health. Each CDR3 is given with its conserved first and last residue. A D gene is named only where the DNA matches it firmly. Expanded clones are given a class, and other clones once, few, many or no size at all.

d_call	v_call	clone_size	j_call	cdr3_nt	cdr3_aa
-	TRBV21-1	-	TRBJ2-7	TGTGCCAGCAGCATACGGACAGGGACCCCTCGCTTC	CASSIRTGTPRF
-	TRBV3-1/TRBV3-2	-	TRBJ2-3	TGTGCCAGCAGCCAGCGGACTAGCACAGATACGCAGTATTTT	CASSQRTSTDTQYF
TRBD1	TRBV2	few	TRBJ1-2	TGTGCCAGCAGTGAAGGACAGGGGGGATCGAGCTACACCTTC	CASSEGQGGSSYTF
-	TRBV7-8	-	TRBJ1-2	TGTGCCAGCAGCTTCAGTGCGACAGGCCAAGTCTATGGCTACACCTTC	CASSFSATGQVYGYTF
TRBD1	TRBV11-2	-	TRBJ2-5	TGTGCCAGCAGCTACGGGACAGGGGGCAAAGAGACCCAGTACTTC	CASSYGTGGKETQYF
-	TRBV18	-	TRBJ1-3	TGTGCCAGCTCACCTTCGACAGCCGGAAACACCATATATTTT	CASSPSTAGNTIYF
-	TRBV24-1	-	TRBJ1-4	TGTGCCAGACCTTTAAACAGGTTGAATAATGAAAAACTGTTTTTT	CARPLNRLNNEKLFF
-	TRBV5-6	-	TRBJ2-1	TGTGCCAGCAGCTTGTACATCGACTCCTACAATGAGCAGTTCTTC	CASSLYIDSYNEQFF
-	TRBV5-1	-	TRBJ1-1	TGCGCCAGCAGCCTCGGGGCCCGGACTGAAGCTTTCTTT	CASSLGARTEAFF
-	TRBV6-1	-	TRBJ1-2	TGTGCCAGCACCTCTGGGGATGTCTATGGCTACACCTTC	CASTSGDVYGYTF
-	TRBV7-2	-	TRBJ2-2	TGTGCCAGCAGCTTAGGGGTCGGAGGCGGGGAGCTGTTTTTT	CASSLGVGGGELFF
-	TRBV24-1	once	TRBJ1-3	TGTGCCACCGTCGGGGTCGGAAACACCATATATTTT	CATVGVGNTIYF
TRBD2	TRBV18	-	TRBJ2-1	TGTGCCAGCTCACCAGTAGCGGGGGGGCTCGGTGAGCAGTTCTTC	CASSPVAGGLGEQFF
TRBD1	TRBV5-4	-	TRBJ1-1	TGTGCCAGCAGTACTGACAGGGTAAGCACTGAAGCTTTCTTT	CASSTDRVSTEAFF
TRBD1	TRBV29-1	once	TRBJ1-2	TGCAGCGTTGACCGACAGGGGGCTGGCTATGGCTACACCTTC	CSVDRQGAGYGYTF